A selection of T cell receptor beta chains follows, all from one sample in a study of blood T cell repertoires in COVID-19. The repertoire was sequenced with immunoSEQ multiplex PCR; TCRdb's copy has only in-frame clones and lacks some. The repertoire holds 200,000 to 250,000 clones, with 83% as singletons. The sample comprised PBMCs or T cells enriched from blood (not recorded which). These receptors originate from a woman between 45 and 65 years old who had been exposed to COVID-19. The conserved cysteine and the conserved F or W are not part of the CDR3 here. Size tells how often a clone was seen (once, few, many) or the class of an expanded clone, and some rows leave it out.

>12|TRBV5-5|NA
ASSNQLHSYGYT
>13|TRBV7-9|NA
ASSSPGNPAHEQY
>10|TRBV12-3/TRBV12-4|NA
ASSLEGFGYT
>13|TRBV6-5|NA
ASSSPGTGTYEQY
>13|TRBV5-6|NA
ASSASGTGNYEQY
>11|TRBV19|NA
ASSIHPPATAF
>12|TRBV2|NA
ASSEVATNEKLF
>12|TRBV7-2|NA
ASSLGTGPYGYT
>13|TRBV13|NA
ASSSPGTGGNRYT
>11|TRBV24-1|NA
ATTPTGGNEQF
>12|TRBV5-5|NA
ASSLAWAPDTQY
>12|TRBV19|NA
ASSYRDRATEAF
>11|TRBV5-4|NA
ASSVPGEYGYT
>13|TRBV24-1|NA
ATSDHRGYDHEQY
>11|TRBV20-1|NA
SASDVSTDTQY
>9|TRBV20-1|NA
SARQSYEQY
>13|TRBV9|NA
ASSVGPIRGSPLH
>13|TRBV9|NA
ASSASSGGRETQY
>13|TRBV24-1|NA
ATSDLRQGRETQY
>13|TRBV3-1/TRBV3-2|NA
ASSQGSPGANVLT
>12|TRBV18|NA
ASSRDRDIYEQY
>11|TRBV5-1|NA
ASSYGAANEQF
>13|TRBV3-1/TRBV3-2|NA
ASSHLGQGGSPLH
>10|TRBV4-2|NA
ASSQDRSGYT
>11|TRBV12-3/TRBV12-4|NA
ASSFQWNTEAF
>11|TRBV24-1|NA
ATIDRENTEAF
>11|TRBV6-5|NA
ASTTGDNSPLH
>14|TRBV28|NA
ASSSSGLGQIYGYT
>14|TRBV7-9|NA
ASSPSGQGAGNEQF
>11|TRBV12-3/TRBV12-4|NA
ASSPAGVNEQF
>12|TRBV7-2|NA
ASSLFGDYNEQF
>11|TRBV29-1|few
SVPRGSSYGYT
>11|TRBV20-1|NA
SASKGQDFGYT
>13|TRBV27|once
ASSFMGGYGGPLH
>11|TRBV24-1|NA
ATSDAQGRGYT
>11|TRBV25-1|NA
ASSRTGHYEQY
>13|TRBV5-1|NA
ASSLGLESTDTQY
>13|TRBV12-2|NA
ASRVSGEGTDTQY
>14|TRBV5-6|NA
ASSLGGRGYNSPLH
>12|TRBV4-1|NA
ASSQERRDTEAF
>13|TRBV3-1/TRBV3-2|NA
ASSRSGFIEEKLF
>13|TRBV7-2|once
ASSFRQGVSREQY
>13|TRBV2|NA
ASIVGLLSGNTIY
>9|TRBV29-1|NA
SVRARGTQY
>11|TRBV7-3|NA
ASSLGPDYEQY
>12|TRBV5-1|many
ASSYFWGEEKLF
>10|TRBV29-1|NA
SVEQGGNTIY
>13|TRBV5-4|NA
ASSADRGKTDTQY
>11|TRBV19|NA
ASSIRKGETQY
>12|TRBV6-5|many
ASRGDRINQPQH